Presented here are 25 T cell receptor beta chains from one specimen sequenced in a study of blood T cell repertoires in COVID-19 (dated by TCRdb to about 2020). The library was produced with the immunoSEQ multiplex PCR assay. The table comes from immuneACCESS by way of TCRdb, which keeps in-frame sequences with V and J called. Part of the clones is missing from these tables; in studies checked, under half for an unresolved V gene and the rest for unknown reasons. This sample gives 300,000 to 350,000 clones in total; approximately 85% of them show up just once. The ten most abundant clones make up over 2% of the sample. The sample consisted of PBMCs or T cells enriched from blood (not recorded which). Receptors originate from a man aged 25-45 years who had recovered from COVID-19.

The chain employs TRBV29-1 and TRBJ1-1; TRBD1 might be the D (5 bases). Germline V gene sequence: CDR1 SQVTM, CDR2 ANQGSEA. The CDR3 has 17 residues. V was clipped by 4 bases and J by 3 bases, with 24 bases between them. The CDR3 here is CSVGGFRQSGTDTEAFF. The CDR3 DNA follows: TGCAGCGTTGGGGGATTTCGACAGTCCGGAACCGACACTGAAGCTTTCTTT.

The V call is TRBV19, the J call TRBJ1-1; the D is unclear. The CDR3 covers 13 residues. The germline gives CDR1 LNHDA, CDR2 SQIVND (reference sequence). V was shortened by 6 bases and J by 7 bases, with 15 bases between the two germline ends. Here the CDR3 DNA reads TGTGCCAGTAGGATGCGGGGTTTTGATGAAGCTTTCTTT. It encodes CASRMRGFDEAFF.

This clone has a single count. V and J are TRBV5-4 and TRBJ2-5; 8 bases align to TRBD2. This CDR3 region has 14 residues. CDR1 SGHNT and CDR2 YYREEE come from the germline V gene (reference sequence). Trimming took 2 bases from V and 1 from J; bases not matched to a gene: 1. CDR3 DNA sequence: TGTGCCAGCAGCTTAGGGACTAGCCAAGAGACCCAGTACTTC. It is translated as CASSLGTSQETQYF.

This clone has just one count. The chain has TRBV7-8 and TRBJ1-2, with D possibly matching TRBD1 (5 bases). Germline V CDR1 and CDR2: SGHVS, FQNEAQ. CDR3 length: 15 residues. V was shortened by 2 bases and J by 3 bases, with 13 bases between the two germline ends. The CDR3, as DNA: TGTGCCAGCAGCTTAAGAGGGACGGGGGACTATGGCTACACCTTC. It is translated as CASSLRGTGDYGYTF.

CDR3 loop: CASSQARGRGQGAGELFF. The CDR3 bases are TGTGCCAGCAGCCAAGCTAGGGGCAGGGGGCAGGGTGCCGGGGAGCTGTTTTTT. This chain links TRBV3-1 (or the pseudogene TRBV3-2) with TRBJ2-2; 8 nucleotides align to TRBD1. Trimming took 1 base from V and 6 from J; bases not matched to a gene: 13. The CDR3 is made up of 18 amino acids. Germline-derived CDR1 and CDR2 are LGHDT and YNNKEL (reference sequence).

This chain connects TRBV9 to TRBJ1-2; 10 bases align to TRBD1. The V segment lost 2 bases and the J segment 2 bases; nucleotides outside the gene matches: 3. The CDR3 runs to 15 residues. Germline-derived CDR1 and CDR2 are SGDLS and YYNGEE. This CDR3 is CASSVRQGANYGYTF. CDR3 nucleotide sequence: TGTGCCAGCAGCGTTAGACAGGGGGCAAACTATGGCTACACCTTC.

A word on this clone: The junction departs from germline at one end; a sequencing error may be responsible. At the DNA level, this CDR3 is encoded by other sequences in the same sample as well. This chain joins TRBV27 and TRBJ1-5; D not certain. Per germline, CDR1 MNHEY and CDR2 SMNVEV (reference sequence). The CDR3 spans 13 residues. CDR3 in DNA: TGTGCCAGCAGTTTATCTAGCCACCAGCCTCAGCATTTT. Translating it yields CASSLSSHQPQHF.

The chain uses TRBV15 and TRBJ1-6; no clear D gene. Germline-derived CDR1 and CDR2 are LNHNV and YYDKDF (reference sequence). The V end lost 5 bases, the J end lost 4 bases, and 15 bases lay between the germline ends. CDR3 size: 16 residues. CDR3 bases: TGTGCCACCAGCCGGAGGCAGGAGTCTTATAATTCACCCCTCCACTTT. Translating gives CATSRRQESYNSPLHF. The full variable domain, completed using reference TRBV15 and TRBJ1-6, is DAMVIQNPRYQVTQFGKPVTLSCSQTLNHNVMYWYQQKSSQAPKLLFHYYDKDFNNEADTPDNFQSRRPNTSFCFLDIRSPGLGDTAMYLCATSRRQESYNSPLHFGNGTRLTVT.

V is TRBV24-1 and J is TRBJ1-2; a weak D match, TRBD1 (5 bases). Trimming shortened V by 4 bases and J by 7 bases, and 12 bases separated the two germline ends. The CDR3 length is 13 residues. Germline CDR1 KGHDR, CDR2 SFDVKD. In DNA, the CDR3 is TGTGCCACCAGTGACAGGTCAAGGGGTGGCTACACCTTC. Residues: CATSDRSRGGYTF.

The CDR3 DNA is TGTGCCTGGGTGGGCGGGACCTATAATGAAAAACTGTTTTTT. This translates into CAWVGGTYNEKLFF. The chain has TRBV30 and TRBJ1-4; D possibly corresponds to TRBD1 (5 bases). Deletions cut 5 bases from V and 4 bases from J, with 14 bases between. The germline V gene has CDR1 GTSNPN and CDR2 SVGIG (reference sequence). The CDR3 contains 14 residues.

V is TRBV6-1 and J is TRBJ2-2, with TRBD1 as a possible D gene (7 bases). The V end lost 4 bases, the J end lost 5 bases, and 17 bases lay between the germline ends. The CDR3 extends over 16 amino acids. CDR1 is MNHNS and CDR2 is SASEGT in the germline V gene. CDR3 nucleotide sequence: TGTGCCAGCAGTGGACAGGGCCGGCGGGGTACCGGGGAGCTGTTTTTT. It specifies CASSGQGRRGTGELFF.

The chain combines TRBV29-1 with TRBJ2-7; perhaps TRBD1 as D (6 bases). The CDR3 length is 13 residues. The V and J ends lost 6 bases and 4 bases respectively, with 16 bases between them. Germline values: CDR1 SQVTM, CDR2 ANQGSEA. CDR3 sequence (DNA): TGCAGCGTCGTCAAGGTAGGGGGTTACGAGCAGTACTTC. The encoded protein is CSVVKVGGYEQYF.

The chain couples TRBV4-2 to TRBJ2-7; no reliable D call. This CDR3 contains 14 residues. Trimming removed 0 bases from V and 0 bases from J, with 6 bases in between. Germline loops: CDR1 LGHNA, CDR2 YNFKEQ. The CDR3 is CASSQDESSYEQYF. The CDR3 DNA reads as TGTGCCAGCAGCCAAGATGAGAGCTCCTACGAGCAGTACTTC.

The V gene is TRBV4-1, the J gene TRBJ2-2; 8 nucleotides line up with TRBD2. V trimming: 4 bases; J trimming: 1 base; junction bases outside the gene matches: 8. Per germline, CDR1 MGHRA and CDR2 YSYEKL. The CDR3 runs 17 residues. In nucleotides, the CDR3 is TGCGCCAGCAGCCCCGGACCCAGCGGGGGGAACACCGGGGAGCTGTTTTTT. Translation gives CASSPGPSGGNTGELFF.

The chain couples TRBV11-2 to TRBJ2-7; 9 bases align to TRBD2. CDR1 is SGHAT, CDR2 FQNNGV, per germline. J lost 5 bases, V lost 4 bases, and 9 bases had no gene match. The CDR3 runs 15 residues. CDR3 sequence reads: CASSSRLAEYHEQYF. The CDR3 DNA follows: TGTGCCAGCAGCTCGAGACTAGCGGAGTACCACGAGCAGTACTTC.

The gene calls are TRBV24-1 and TRBJ1-1; D uncertain. Trimming left V 1 base short and J 0 bases short, with 8 bases between. The CDR3 is 15 amino acids. Per germline, CDR1 KGHDR and CDR2 SFDVKD. The CDR3 coding sequence is TGTGCCACCAGTGATTTTTCCTCTATGAACACTGAAGCTTTCTTT. Translating it yields CATSDFSSMNTEAFF.

The V gene is TRBV7-9, the J gene TRBJ1-6; 9 bases match TRBD1. Losses at the gene ends were 5 bases for V and 6 bases for J; bases not matched to a gene: 11. Germline V CDR1 and CDR2: SEHNR, FQNEAQ (reference sequence). This CDR3 has 17 amino acids. CDR3 sequence: CASSDAQQGAGNSPLHF. CDR3 nucleotides: TGTGCCAGCAGCGACGCCCAACAGGGGGCAGGTAATTCACCCCTCCACTTT.

The DNA of the CDR3 is TGTGCCAGCAGTAAGGCAGGGTGGGACACTGAAGCTTTCTTT. Amino acids: CASSKAGWDTEAFF. The chain employs TRBV6-5 and TRBJ1-1, with a weak D call TRBD1 (5 bases). The length of the CDR3 is 14 residues. The germline gives CDR1 MNHEY, CDR2 SVGAGI. The V end lost 5 bases, the J end lost 3 bases, and 13 bases lay between the germline ends.

The V and J genes are TRBV7-8 and TRBJ2-7, with 9 bases matching TRBD1. V lost 5 bases to trimming and J lost 6 bases; unmatched junction nucleotides: 8. CDR1 is SGHVS and CDR2 is FQNEAQ in the germline V gene. The CDR3 runs to 14 residues. The CDR3 nucleotides are TGTGCCAGCAGCCTATCCGGGACAGGGTCCGAGCAGTACTTC. Encoded protein: CASSLSGTGSEQYF.

The CDR3 sequence is CASSFRGRGDEQYF. In DNA form, the CDR3 reads TGCGCCAGCAGCTTCAGAGGCAGGGGCGACGAGCAGTACTTC. The chain carries TRBV5-1 and TRBJ2-7, with D tentatively TRBD1 (6 bases). This CDR3 contains 14 residues. Germline V gene lookup returns CDR1 SGHRS and CDR2 YFSETQ. Trimming pared 2 bases from V and 5 bases from J, leaving 14 bases between.

On this clone: An end of the junction does not agree with germline; a read error may underlie this. The J gene is TRBJ2-1, the V gene TRBV24-1; possible D gene TRBD2, 5 bases. This CDR3 comprises 14 residues. Germline assignment: CDR1 KGHDR and CDR2 SFDVKD. This CDR3 is CASSTGSSYNEQFF. The CDR3 nucleotides are TGTGCCAGCAGTACGGGATCCTCCTACAATGAGCAGTTCTTC.

The chain uses TRBV9 and TRBJ1-3; 7 bases are a match to TRBD1. Germline trimming cut 3 bases from V and 2 bases from J; bases unmatched to any gene: 8. CDR1 and CDR2 from the germline V gene are SGDLS and YYNGEE. The length of the CDR3 is 16 residues. CDR3 sequence reads: CASSGSKTGTGNTIYF. CDR3 DNA: TGTGCCAGCAGCGGATCTAAGACAGGGACTGGAAACACCATATATTTT.

This clone appeared a few times. V usage is TRBV4-1 and J usage is TRBJ1-3, with a weak D call TRBD1 (6 bases). Trimming took off 0 bases at V and 4 bases at J, with 13 bases between the two ends. Germline CDR1 and CDR2: MGHRA and YSYEKL. This CDR3 spans 16 amino acids. The CDR3 DNA follows: TGCGCCAGCAGCCAAGAGGGGGTCGACAGGGGAAACACCATATATTTT. This sequence encodes CASSQEGVDRGNTIYF.

CDR3 bases: TGTGCCATCAGTGATTTAGAACGAGGATATTCCTACGAGCAGTACTTC. It yields the protein CAISDLERGYSYEQYF. The rearrangement uses TRBV10-3 and TRBJ2-7; the D is unclear. Per germline, CDR1 ENHRY and CDR2 SYGVKD. The CDR3 contains 16 residues. Deletions cut 3 bases from V and 1 base from J, with 16 bases between.

This sequence joins TRBV9 and TRBJ2-3; D is perhaps TRBD2 (7 bases). The V gene's germline CDR1 is SGDLS and CDR2 YYNGEE. V lost 4 bases and J lost 11, with 17 bases in between. The CDR3 is made up of 13 amino acids. CDR3 sequence reads: CASSPLRGRGQYF. The CDR3 DNA follows: TGTGCCAGCAGCCCCTTGAGGGGGAGGGGGCAGTATTTT.